The TCR beta chain under discussion was sequenced for a study of OX40 agonist ivuxolimab in advanced cancers. Study conclusions and caveats: CD8+ T cells were the subset that, on average, had more expanded clones than CD4+.

CDR3 size: 13 residues. Germline V gene lookup returns CDR1 GTSNPN and CDR2 SVGIG (reference sequence). With V trimmed by 3 bases and J by 7 bases, 0 bases remained unmatched. Assay used: immunoSEQ multiplex PCR; TCRdb lists only in-frame clones, some missing. Found here are about 34,000 clones, about nine tenths of them singletons; the top ten hold roughly 4.2%. This clone was recorded once. Its antigen is unknown. The V and J genes are TRBV30 and TRBJ2-2, with 12 bases fitting TRBD2. The sequenced sample was CD4+ or CD8+ T cells sorted from blood, obtained in a trial of the OX40 agonist ivuxolimab. The sequence derives from an adult with an advanced solid tumor such as melanoma, head and neck, liver or kidney cancer. The CDR3, as DNA: TGTGCCTGGAGGACTAGCGGGAGCGGGGAGCTGTTTTTT. It specifies CAWRTSGSGELFF.